The 2 T cell receptor beta chains below come from one sample, sequenced in a study of beta chain features in type 1 diabetes. Study-wide points: All four CD4+ subsets of Type 1 diabetes patients contained TCRB CDR3s that were moderately but significantly shorter.

Investigators reverse transcribed all isolated RNA, so they sequenced expressed TCRB transcripts. Clones were sequenced by immunoSEQ multiplex PCR, and TCRdb holds only the in-frame ones, with some missing. This table holds 250,000 to 300,000 clones, approximately 24% found once. Their target antigens are unknown. Sequencing used naive CD4+ T cells from blood. The receptor set was obtained from a woman in her 30s with type 1 diabetes.

The chain employs TRBV5-1 and TRBJ2-3; no clear D gene. The CDR3 loop spans 11 amino acids. The ends were cut back, 6 bases at V and 5 bases at J, with 7 bases in the middle. Germline assignment: CDR1 SGHRS and CDR2 YFSETQ. CDR3 sequence (DNA): TGCGCCAGCACGTCGGGAGATACGCAGTATTTT. This encodes CASTSGDTQYF.

The table lists this clone with a few counts. The chain employs TRBV9 and TRBJ2-6; weak D call: TRBD1 (5 bases). V was cut by 0 bases and J by 1 base, with 11 bases left in between. Germline assignment: CDR1 SGDLS and CDR2 YYNGEE. The CDR3 has 17 amino acids. The CDR3, as DNA: TGTGCCAGCAGCGTAGAAAGGGGCAGGTCTGGGGCCAACGTCCTGACTTTC. Amino acids: CASSVERGRSGANVLTF. Based on the CDR3 plus reference TRBV9 and TRBJ2-6, the full variable domain is DSGVTQTPKHLITATGQRVTLRCSPRSGDLSVYWYQQSLDQGLQFLIQYYNGEERAKGNILERFSAQQFPDLHSELNLSSLELGDSALYFCASSVERGRSGANVLTFGAGSRLTVL.